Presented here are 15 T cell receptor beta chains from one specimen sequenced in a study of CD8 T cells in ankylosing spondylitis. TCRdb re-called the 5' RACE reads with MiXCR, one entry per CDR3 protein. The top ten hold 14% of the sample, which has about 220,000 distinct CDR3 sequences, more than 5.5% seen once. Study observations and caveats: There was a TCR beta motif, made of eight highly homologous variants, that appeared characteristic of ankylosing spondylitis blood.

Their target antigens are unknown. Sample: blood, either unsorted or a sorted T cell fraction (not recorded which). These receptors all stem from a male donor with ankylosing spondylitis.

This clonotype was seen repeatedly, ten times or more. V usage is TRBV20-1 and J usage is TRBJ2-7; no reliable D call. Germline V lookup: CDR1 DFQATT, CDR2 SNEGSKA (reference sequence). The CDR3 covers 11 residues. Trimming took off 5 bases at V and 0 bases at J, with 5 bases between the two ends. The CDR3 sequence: CSASTSYEQYF. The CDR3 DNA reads TGCAGTGCTTCGACCTCCTACGAGCAGTACTTC.

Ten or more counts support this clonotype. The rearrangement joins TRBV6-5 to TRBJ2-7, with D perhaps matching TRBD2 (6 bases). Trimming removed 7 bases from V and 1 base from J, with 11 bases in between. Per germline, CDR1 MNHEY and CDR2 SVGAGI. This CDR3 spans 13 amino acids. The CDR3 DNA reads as TGTGCCAGCACTTCGGGACTGTCCTACGAGCAGTACTTC. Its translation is CASTSGLSYEQYF.

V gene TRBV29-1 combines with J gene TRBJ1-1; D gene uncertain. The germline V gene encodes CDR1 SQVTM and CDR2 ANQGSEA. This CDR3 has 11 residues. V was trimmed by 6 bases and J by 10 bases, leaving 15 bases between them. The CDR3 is CSVVDPSVAFF. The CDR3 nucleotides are TGCAGCGTCGTGGACCCGTCAGTAGCTTTCTTT.

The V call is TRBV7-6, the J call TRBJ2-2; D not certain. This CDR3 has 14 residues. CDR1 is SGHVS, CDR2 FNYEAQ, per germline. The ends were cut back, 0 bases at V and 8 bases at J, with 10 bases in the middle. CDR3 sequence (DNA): TGTGCCAGCAGCTTAGCCCTGGGGATTGGGGAGCTGTTTTTT. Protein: CASSLALGIGELFF.

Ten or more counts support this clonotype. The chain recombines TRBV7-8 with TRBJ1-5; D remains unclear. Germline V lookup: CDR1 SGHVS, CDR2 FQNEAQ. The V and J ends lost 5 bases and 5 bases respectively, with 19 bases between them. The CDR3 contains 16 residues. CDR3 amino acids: CASSPGVREEDQPQHF. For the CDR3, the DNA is TGTGCCAGCAGCCCCGGAGTTAGGGAGGAGGATCAGCCCCAGCATTTT.

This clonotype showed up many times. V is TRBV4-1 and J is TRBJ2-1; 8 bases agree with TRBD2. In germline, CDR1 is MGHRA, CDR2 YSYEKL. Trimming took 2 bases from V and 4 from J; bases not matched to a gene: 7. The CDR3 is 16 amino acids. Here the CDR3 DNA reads TGCGCCAGCAGCCAAAGTACTAGCGGACGGTACAATGAGCAGTTCTTC. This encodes CASSQSTSGRYNEQFF.

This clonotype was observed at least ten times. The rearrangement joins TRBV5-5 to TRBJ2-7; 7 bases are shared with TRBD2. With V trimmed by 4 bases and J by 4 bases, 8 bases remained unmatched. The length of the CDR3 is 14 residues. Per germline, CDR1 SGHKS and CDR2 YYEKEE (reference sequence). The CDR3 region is CASSPRGDSYEQYF. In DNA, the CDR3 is TGTGCCAGCAGCCCCCGGGGGGACTCTTACGAGCAGTACTTC.

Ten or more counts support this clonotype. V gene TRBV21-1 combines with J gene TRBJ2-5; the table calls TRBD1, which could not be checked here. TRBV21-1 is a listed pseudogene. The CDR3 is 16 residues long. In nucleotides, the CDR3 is TGTGCCAGCAGCAAAGCGCGAAGGGGAGCCCAAGAGACCCAGTACTTC. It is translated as CASSKARRGAQETQYF.

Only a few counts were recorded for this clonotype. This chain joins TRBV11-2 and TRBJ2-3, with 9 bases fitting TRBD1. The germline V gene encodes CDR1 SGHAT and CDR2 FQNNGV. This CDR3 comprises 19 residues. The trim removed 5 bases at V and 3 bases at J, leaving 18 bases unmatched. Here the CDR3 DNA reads TGTGCCAGCAGCCGAAAAGGGACAGGGAGATGGGTTAGTACAGATACGCAGTATTTT. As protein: CASSRKGTGRWVSTDTQYF.

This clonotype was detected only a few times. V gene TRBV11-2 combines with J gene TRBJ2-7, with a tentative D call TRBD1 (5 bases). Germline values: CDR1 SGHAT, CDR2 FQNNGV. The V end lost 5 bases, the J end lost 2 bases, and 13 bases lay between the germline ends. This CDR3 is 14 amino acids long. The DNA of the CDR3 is TGTGCCAGCAGCCCATATACAGGACCCTACGAGCAGTACTTC. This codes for CASSPYTGPYEQYF.

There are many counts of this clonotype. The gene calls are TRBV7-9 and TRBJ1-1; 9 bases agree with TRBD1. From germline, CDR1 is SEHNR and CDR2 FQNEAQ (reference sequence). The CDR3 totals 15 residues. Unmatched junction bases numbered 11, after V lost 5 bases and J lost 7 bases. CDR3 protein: CASSRLQGAGGEAFF. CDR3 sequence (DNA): TGTGCCAGCAGCCGTCTACAGGGGGCCGGTGGTGAAGCTTTCTTT.

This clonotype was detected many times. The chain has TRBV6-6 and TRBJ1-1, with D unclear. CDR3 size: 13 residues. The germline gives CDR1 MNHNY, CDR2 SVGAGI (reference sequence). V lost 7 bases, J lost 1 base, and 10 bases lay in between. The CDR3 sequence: CASNKQKNTEAFF. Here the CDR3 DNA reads TGTGCCAGCAACAAACAGAAGAACACTGAAGCTTTCTTT.

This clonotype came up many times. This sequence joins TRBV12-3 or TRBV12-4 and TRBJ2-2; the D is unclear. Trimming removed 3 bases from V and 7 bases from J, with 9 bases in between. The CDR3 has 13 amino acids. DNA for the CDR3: TGTGCCAGCAGTTTGAAGCTAGGCGGGGAGCTGTTTTTT. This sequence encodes CASSLKLGGELFF.

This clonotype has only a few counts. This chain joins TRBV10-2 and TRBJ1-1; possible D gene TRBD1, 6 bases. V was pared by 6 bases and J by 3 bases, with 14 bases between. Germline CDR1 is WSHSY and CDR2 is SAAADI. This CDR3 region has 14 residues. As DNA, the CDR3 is TGCGCCAGCAGATTATCAGGGGTTCACACTGAAGCTTTCTTT. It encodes CASRLSGVHTEAFF.

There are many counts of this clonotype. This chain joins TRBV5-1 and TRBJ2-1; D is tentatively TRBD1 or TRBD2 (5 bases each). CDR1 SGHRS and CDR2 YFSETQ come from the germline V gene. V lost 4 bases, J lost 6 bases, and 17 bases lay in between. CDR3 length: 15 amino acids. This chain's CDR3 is CASSIGTRLPNEQFF. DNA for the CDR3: TGCGCCAGCAGCATAGGGACGAGGCTTCCCAATGAGCAGTTCTTC.